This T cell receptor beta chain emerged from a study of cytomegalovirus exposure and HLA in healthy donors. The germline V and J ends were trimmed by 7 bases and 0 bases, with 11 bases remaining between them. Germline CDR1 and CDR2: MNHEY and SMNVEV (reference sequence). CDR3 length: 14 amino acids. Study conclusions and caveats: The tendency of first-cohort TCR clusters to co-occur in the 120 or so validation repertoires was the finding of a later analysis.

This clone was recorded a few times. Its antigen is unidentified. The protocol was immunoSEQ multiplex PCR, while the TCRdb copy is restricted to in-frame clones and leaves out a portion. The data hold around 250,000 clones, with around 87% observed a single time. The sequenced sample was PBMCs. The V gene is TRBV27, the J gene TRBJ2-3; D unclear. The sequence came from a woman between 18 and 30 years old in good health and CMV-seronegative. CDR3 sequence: CASTRVASTDTQYF. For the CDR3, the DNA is TGTGCCAGCACCCGGGTAGCCAGCACAGATACGCAGTATTTT.